This TCR beta chain was retrieved from a study of OX40 agonist ivuxolimab in advanced cancers. Study as a whole: Among those enrolled, mean age was around 55 years (range roughly 20 to 80) and 75% to 85% were male.

Some clones are missing from TCRdb's copy, which holds only in-frame ones; the method was immunoSEQ multiplex PCR. The repertoire holds some 94,000 clones, with roughly 89% as singletons. Germline CDR1 MNHEY, CDR2 SMNVEV (reference sequence). V was pared by 0 bases and J by 8 bases, with 13 bases between. This CDR3 contains 14 residues. The TCR was taken from an adult with an advanced solid tumor such as melanoma, head and neck, liver or kidney cancer. This sample comprised CD4+ or CD8+ T cells sorted from blood, obtained in a trial of the OX40 agonist ivuxolimab. The chain recombines TRBV27 with TRBJ1-2, with a weak D call TRBD1 (6 bases). CDR3 loop: CASSLSETGLGYTF. The DNA of the CDR3 is TGTGCCAGCAGTTTATCCGAGACAGGTTTAGGCTACACCTTC.